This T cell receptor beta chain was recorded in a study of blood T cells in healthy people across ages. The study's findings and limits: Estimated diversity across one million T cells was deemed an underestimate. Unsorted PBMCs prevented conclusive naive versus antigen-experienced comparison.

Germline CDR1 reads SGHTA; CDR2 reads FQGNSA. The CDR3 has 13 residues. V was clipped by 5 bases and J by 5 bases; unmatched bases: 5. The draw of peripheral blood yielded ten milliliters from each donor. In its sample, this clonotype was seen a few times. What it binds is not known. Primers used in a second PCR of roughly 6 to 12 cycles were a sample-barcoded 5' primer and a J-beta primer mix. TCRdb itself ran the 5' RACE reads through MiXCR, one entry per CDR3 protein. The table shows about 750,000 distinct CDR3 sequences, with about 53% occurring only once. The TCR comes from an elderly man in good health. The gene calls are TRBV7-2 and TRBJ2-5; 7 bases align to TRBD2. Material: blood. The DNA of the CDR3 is TGTGCCAGCAGCCGGGACTACAGGGAGACCCAGTACTTC. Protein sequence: CASSRDYRETQYF.